This TCR beta chain was found in a study of blood T cell repertoires in COVID-19. Across the whole study: Samples of COVID-19 (acute and convalescent) were obtained from the United States, Italy and Spain.

The CDR3 consists of 16 residues. Germline assignment: CDR1 MGHDK and CDR2 SYGVNS. Trimming took 3 bases from V and 2 from J; bases not matched to a gene: 9. Measured with immunoSEQ multiplex PCR; TCRdb has only the in-frame clones, and not every one. This sample carries 130,000 to 150,000 clones, roughly 84% of them seen once, and the ten largest clones take less than 6%. Participants' own reports of clinical history determined their cohort assignment. The TCR was taken from a woman between 50 and 59 years old who had been exposed to COVID-19. This chain uses TRBV25-1 with TRBJ2-7; TRBD1 matches 8 bases. The sample consisted of PBMCs or T cells enriched from blood (not recorded which). CDR3 residues: CASSDPGTGKPYEQYF. DNA of the CDR3: TGTGCCAGCAGTGATCCCGGGACAGGAAAACCCTACGAGCAGTACTTC.